This T cell receptor beta chain was found in a study of OX40 agonist ivuxolimab in advanced cancers. Study-wide background: The eligibility criteria allowed prior anti-PD-1, anti-PD-L1 or anti-CTLA-4 therapy, and approximately 40% had some.

Autoimmune disease history or systemic immunosuppression meant exclusion. Germline-derived CDR1 and CDR2 are KGHSY and FQNENV. Trimming took 0 bases from V and 0 from J; bases not matched to a gene: 4. The CDR3 runs 16 residues. Findings and limits, study-wide: Within 6 weeks, CD4+ and CD8+ blood T cells expanded clonally at 0.1 to 3.0 mg/kg. Expanded clones were, on average, more numerous in CD8+ T cells than in CD4+.

On this clone itself: The antigen is not known.

Generated by immunoSEQ multiplex PCR, the TCRdb table keeps only in-frame clones and is missing some. The sample includes 45,000 to 55,000 clones, about 83% of them seen just once. The genes are TRBV16 and TRBJ1-2; TRBD1 matches 7 bases. The receptor was isolated from an adult with an advanced solid tumor such as melanoma, head and neck, liver or kidney cancer. The source material was CD4+ or CD8+ T cells sorted from blood, sampled in a trial of the OX40 agonist ivuxolimab. In DNA form, the CDR3 reads TGTGCCAGCAGCCAATCGCGGGGACAGTCTAACTATGGCTACACCTTC. Encoded protein: CASSQSRGQSNYGYTF.